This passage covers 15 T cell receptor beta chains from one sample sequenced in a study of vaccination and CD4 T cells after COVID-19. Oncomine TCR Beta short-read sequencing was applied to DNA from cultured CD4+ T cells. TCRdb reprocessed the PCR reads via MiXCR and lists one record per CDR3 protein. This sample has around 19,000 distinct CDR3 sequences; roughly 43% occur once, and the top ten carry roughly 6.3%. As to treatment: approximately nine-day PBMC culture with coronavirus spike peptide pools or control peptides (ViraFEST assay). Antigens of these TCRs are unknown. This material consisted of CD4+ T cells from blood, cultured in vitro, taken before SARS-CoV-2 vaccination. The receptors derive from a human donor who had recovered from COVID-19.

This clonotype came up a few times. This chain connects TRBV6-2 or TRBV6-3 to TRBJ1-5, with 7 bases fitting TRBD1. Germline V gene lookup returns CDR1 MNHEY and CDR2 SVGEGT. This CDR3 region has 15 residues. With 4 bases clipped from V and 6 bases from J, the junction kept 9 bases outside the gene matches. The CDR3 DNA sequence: TGTGCCAGCAGTTTTAGGTCGACAGGGACTCAGCCCCAGCATTTT. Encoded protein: CASSFRSTGTQPQHF.

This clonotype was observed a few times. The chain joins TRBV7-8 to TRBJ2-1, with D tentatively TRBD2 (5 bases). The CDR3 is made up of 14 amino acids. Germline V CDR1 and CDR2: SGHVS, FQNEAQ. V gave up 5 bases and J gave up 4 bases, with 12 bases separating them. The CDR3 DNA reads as TGTGCCAGCAGCCCTGACTACGGGTACAATGAGCAGTTCTTC. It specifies CASSPDYGYNEQFF.

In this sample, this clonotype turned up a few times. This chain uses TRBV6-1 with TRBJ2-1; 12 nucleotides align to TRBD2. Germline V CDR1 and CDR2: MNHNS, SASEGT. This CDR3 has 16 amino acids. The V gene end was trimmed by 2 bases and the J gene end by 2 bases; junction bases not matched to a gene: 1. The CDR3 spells CASSELAGGAYNEQFF. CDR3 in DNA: TGTGCCAGCAGTGAACTAGCGGGGGGGGCCTACAATGAGCAGTTCTTC.

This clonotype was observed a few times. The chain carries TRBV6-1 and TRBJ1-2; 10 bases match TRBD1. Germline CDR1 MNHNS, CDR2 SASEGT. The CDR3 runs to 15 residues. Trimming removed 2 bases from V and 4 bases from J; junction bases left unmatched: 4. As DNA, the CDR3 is TGTGCCAGCAGTGAAACCGGGACAGGGGTCTATGGCTACACCTTC. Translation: CASSETGTGVYGYTF.

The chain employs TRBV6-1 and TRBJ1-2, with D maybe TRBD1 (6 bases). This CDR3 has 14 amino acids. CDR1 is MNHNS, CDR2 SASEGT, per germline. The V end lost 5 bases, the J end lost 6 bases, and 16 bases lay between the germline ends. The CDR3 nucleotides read TGTGCCAGCAGTAGCATGGGGGGCCTTGATGGCTACACCTTC. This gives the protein CASSSMGGLDGYTF.

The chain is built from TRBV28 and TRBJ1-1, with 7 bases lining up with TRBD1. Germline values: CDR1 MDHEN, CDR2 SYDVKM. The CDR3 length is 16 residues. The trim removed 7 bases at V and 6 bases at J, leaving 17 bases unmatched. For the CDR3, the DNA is TGTGCCAGCACCCTTCTCTCCACACTGCAGGGGGCTGAAGCTTTCTTT. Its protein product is CASTLLSTLQGAEAFF.

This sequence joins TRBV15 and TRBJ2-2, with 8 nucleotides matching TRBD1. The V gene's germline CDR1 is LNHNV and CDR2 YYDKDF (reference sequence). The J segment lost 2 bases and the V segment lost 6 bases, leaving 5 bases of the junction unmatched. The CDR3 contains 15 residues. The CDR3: CATRVTGDNTGELFF. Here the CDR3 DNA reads TGTGCCACCAGGGTGACAGGGGACAACACCGGGGAGCTGTTTTTT.

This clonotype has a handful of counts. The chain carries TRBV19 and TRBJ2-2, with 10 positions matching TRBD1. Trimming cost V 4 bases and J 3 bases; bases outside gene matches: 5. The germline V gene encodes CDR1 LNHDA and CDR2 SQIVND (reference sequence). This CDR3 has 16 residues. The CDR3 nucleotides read TGTGCCAGTAGTAAGACAGGGGGCGCTTACACCGGGGAGCTGTTTTTT. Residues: CASSKTGGAYTGELFF.

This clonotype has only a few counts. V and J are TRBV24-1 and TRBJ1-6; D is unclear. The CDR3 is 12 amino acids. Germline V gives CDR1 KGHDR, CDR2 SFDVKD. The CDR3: CVPRTPNSPLHF. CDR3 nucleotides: TGTGTGCCACGTACTCCGAATTCACCCCTCCACTTT.

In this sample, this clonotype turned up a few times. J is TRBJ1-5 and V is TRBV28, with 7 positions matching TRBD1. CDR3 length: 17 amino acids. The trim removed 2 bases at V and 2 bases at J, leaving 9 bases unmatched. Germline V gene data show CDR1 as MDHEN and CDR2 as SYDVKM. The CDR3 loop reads CASSLATGLDGNQPQHF. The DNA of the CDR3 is TGTGCCAGCAGTTTAGCGACAGGGTTAGATGGCAATCAGCCCCAGCATTTT. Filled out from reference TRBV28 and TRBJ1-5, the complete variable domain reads DVKVTQSSRYLVKRTGEKVFLECVQDMDHENMFWYRQDPGLGLRLIYFSYDVKMKEKGDIPEGYSVSREKKERFSLILESASTNQTSMYLCASSLATGLDGNQPQHFGDGTRLSIL.

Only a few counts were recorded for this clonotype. CDR3 sequence reads: CASSRTRTGATDTQYF. The CDR3, as DNA: TGTGCCAGCAGCAGAACGAGGACAGGGGCCACAGATACGCAGTATTTT. This chain connects TRBV6-2 or TRBV6-3 to TRBJ2-3; 9 bases are a match to TRBD1. Per germline, CDR1 MNHEY and CDR2 SVGEGT. CDR3 length equals 16 residues. With V trimmed by 6 bases and J by 2 bases, 9 bases remained unmatched.

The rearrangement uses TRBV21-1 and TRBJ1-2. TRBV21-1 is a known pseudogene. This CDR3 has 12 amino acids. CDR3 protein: CASSRGFYGYTF. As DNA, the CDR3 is TGTGCCAGCAGCAGAGGTTTTTATGGCTACACCTTC.

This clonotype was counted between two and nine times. The CDR3 DNA reads as TGCGCCAGCAGTGAGTCGCTAGAGATCGGACAGGGCCCCTACGAGCAGTACTTC. As protein: CASSESLEIGQGPYEQYF. This chain links TRBV10-2 with TRBJ2-7; 8 nucleotides line up with TRBD1. Per the germline V gene, CDR1 is WSHSY and CDR2 is SAAADI. The CDR3 has 18 residues. With 0 bases clipped from V and 2 bases from J, the junction kept 12 bases outside the gene matches.

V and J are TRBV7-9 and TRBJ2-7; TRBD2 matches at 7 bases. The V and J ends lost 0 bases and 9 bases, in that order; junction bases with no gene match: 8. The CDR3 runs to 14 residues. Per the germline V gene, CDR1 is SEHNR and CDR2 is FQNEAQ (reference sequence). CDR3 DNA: TGTGCCAGCAGCTTAGCGGGAGGGCCATTGGTGCAGTACTTC. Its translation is CASSLAGGPLVQYF.

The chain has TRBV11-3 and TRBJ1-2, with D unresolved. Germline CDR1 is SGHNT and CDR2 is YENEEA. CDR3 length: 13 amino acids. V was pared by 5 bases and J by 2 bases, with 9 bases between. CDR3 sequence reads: CASSQDGNYGYTF. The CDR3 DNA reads TGTGCCAGCAGCCAGGACGGGAACTATGGCTACACCTTC. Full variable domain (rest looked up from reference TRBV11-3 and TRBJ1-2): EAGVVQSPRYKIIEKKQPVAFWCNPISGHNTLYWYLQNLGQGPELLIRYENEEAVDDSQLPKDRFSAERLKGVDSTLKIQPAELGDSAVYLCASSQDGNYGYTFGSGTRLTVV.